This TCR beta chain was found in a study of blood T cell repertoires in COVID-19. The germline V gene has CDR1 LNHNV and CDR2 YYDKDF (reference sequence). V lost 0 bases and J lost 4, with 9 bases in between. The CDR3 length is 14 residues. The data were produced by immunoSEQ multiplex PCR, yet TCRdb's version contains in-frame clones alone and is incomplete. The data show approximately 90,000 clones, roughly 80% seen once. The source is an elderly man with active or convalescent COVID-19. This sequence joins TRBV15 and TRBJ1-2, with D perhaps matching TRBD1 (6 bases). Sequencing was carried out using peripheral blood. As DNA, the CDR3 is TGTGCCACCAGCAGAGATCTCAGGGGCTATGGCTACACCTTC. Translating it yields CATSRDLRGYGYTF.